What follows are 18 T cell receptor beta chains derived from one specimen sequenced in a study of T cell changes during pregnancy in multiple sclerosis. Only in-frame clones appear in the TCRdb table, and some are missing; sequencing was by immunoSEQ multiplex PCR. This sample has about 79,000 clones, with 80% to 95% found just once. The specimen comprised CD4+ T cells from peripheral blood mononuclear cells, sampled in the second trimester of pregnancy. Receptor source: a female donor with multiple sclerosis, enrolled in a pregnancy study.

The chain is built from TRBV29-1 and TRBJ2-7, with a tentative D call TRBD2 (6 bases). CDR1 and CDR2 from the germline V gene are SQVTM and ANQGSEA. The CDR3 extends over 12 amino acids. V lost 4 bases, J lost 3 bases, and 10 bases lay in between. As DNA, the CDR3 is TGCAGCGTTGGAGGGACTGTCTACGAGCAGTACTTC. As protein: CSVGGTVYEQYF.

This clone occurred a few times. This specimen includes other DNA sequences encoding the same CDR3. The chain recombines TRBV5-1 with TRBJ2-5; TRBD1 matches at 10 bases. The CDR3 covers 16 residues. Germline V lookup: CDR1 SGHRS, CDR2 YFSETQ. The V and J ends lost 1 base and 2 bases, in that order; junction bases with no gene match: 5. CDR3 in amino acids: CASSLRGQGNQETQYF. The CDR3 DNA reads TGCGCCAGCAGCTTGAGGGGACAGGGGAATCAAGAGACCCAGTACTTC.

This clone was observed a single time. This chain uses TRBV30 with TRBJ2-5; 7 bases are a match to TRBD1. V dropped 5 bases and J dropped 5; count of bases not matched to a gene: 2. The CDR3 extends over 11 amino acids. Germline V gene lookup returns CDR1 GTSNPN and CDR2 SVGIG (reference sequence). The CDR3 spells CAWDRAETQYF. The CDR3 coding sequence is TGTGCCTGGGACAGGGCTGAGACCCAGTACTTC.

The chain employs TRBV7-2 and TRBJ2-7; D might be TRBD2 (5 bases). CDR1 and CDR2 (germline): SGHTA, FQGNSA. The length of the CDR3 is 13 residues. Trimming shortened V by 3 bases and J by 2 bases, and 8 bases separated the two germline ends. CDR3 nucleotides: TGTGCCAGCAGCTTCGTACTAGCCTACGAGCAGTACTTC. Translated, it gives CASSFVLAYEQYF. Combining the CDR3 with reference TRBV7-2 and TRBJ2-7 gives the whole variable domain GAGVSQSPSNKVTEKGKDVELRCDPISGHTALYWYRQSLGQGLEFLIYFQGNSAPDKSGLPSDRFSAERTGGSVSTLTIQRTQQEDSAVYLCASSFVLAYEQYFGPGTRLTVT.

The chain joins TRBV10-3 to TRBJ1-3; weak D call: TRBD1 (6 bases). CDR3 length equals 17 residues. Looked up from germline, CDR1 is ENHRY and CDR2 is SYGVKD. V dropped 4 bases and J dropped 1 base, with 17 bases sitting between them. CDR3 amino acids: CAISGLKQGSSGNTIYF. CDR3 DNA: TGTGCCATCAGTGGCCTAAAACAGGGTTCGTCTGGAAACACCATATATTTT.

This chain links TRBV19 with TRBJ1-1; D gene ambiguous. Looked up from germline, CDR1 is LNHDA and CDR2 is SQIVND (reference sequence). Deletions cut 0 bases from V and 4 bases from J, with 9 bases between. The CDR3 sequence is 14 residues long. CDR3 sequence reads: CASSIDFWSTEAFF. CDR3 coding DNA: TGTGCCAGTAGTATAGATTTCTGGAGCACTGAAGCTTTCTTT.

The CDR3 loop is CASSSSRQGGQPQHF. The CDR3 DNA reads as TGTGCCAGCAGCTCTAGTCGACAGGGCGGGCAGCCCCAGCATTTT. The chain uses TRBV13 and TRBJ1-5, with 7 positions matching TRBD1. Trimming removed 4 bases from V and 7 bases from J; junction bases left unmatched: 10. Germline V lookup: CDR1 PRHDT, CDR2 FYEKMQ (reference sequence). The CDR3 has 15 residues.

The chain employs TRBV28 and TRBJ2-2, with a weak D call TRBD1 (6 bases). The V and J ends lost 3 bases and 7 bases respectively, with 18 bases between them. This CDR3 region has 16 residues. The germline V gene encodes CDR1 MDHEN and CDR2 SYDVKM. Here the CDR3 DNA reads TGTGCCAGCAGTTTCCCCTCCAGGGGATGGAGCGGGGAGCTGTTTTTT. Its protein is CASSFPSRGWSGELFF.

The CDR3 is CASSPAGLARETQYF. The CDR3 region has the DNA TGTGCCAGCAGCCCAGCGGGACTAGCTCGAGAGACCCAGTACTTC. The chain combines TRBV7-2 with TRBJ2-5; 9 bases match TRBD2. This CDR3 is 15 amino acids long. The germline V gene encodes CDR1 SGHTA and CDR2 FQGNSA. The trim removed 5 bases at V and 4 bases at J, leaving 8 bases unmatched.

J is TRBJ2-3 and V is TRBV15, with D perhaps matching TRBD1 (5 bases). The V end lost 1 base, the J end lost 2 bases, and 16 bases lay between the germline ends. Germline V gives CDR1 LNHNV, CDR2 YYDKDF (reference sequence). The CDR3 extends over 17 amino acids. The CDR3 reads CATSRGGTGLNTDTQYF. DNA for the CDR3: TGTGCCACCAGCAGAGGGGGAACAGGATTGAACACAGATACGCAGTATTTT.

This clone was detected a few times. The chain couples TRBV6-5 to TRBJ1-5; D is possibly TRBD1 (5 bases). Germline V gene data show CDR1 as MNHEY and CDR2 as SVGAGI. This CDR3 has 14 amino acids. V was clipped by 6 bases and J by 0 bases, with 9 bases between them. The CDR3 spells CASRRQNSNQPQHF. The DNA for the CDR3 is TGTGCCAGCAGGCGACAGAATAGCAATCAGCCCCAGCATTTT.

Here the CDR3 reads CSAQTGGDTEAFF. The CDR3 DNA sequence: TGCAGCGCGCAAACCGGAGGGGACACTGAAGCTTTCTTT. This rearrangement joins TRBV29-1 to TRBJ1-1, with a tentative D call TRBD1 (5 bases). The CDR3 length is 13 residues. CDR1 and CDR2 (germline): SQVTM, ANQGSEA. Trimming took 7 bases from V and 3 from J, leaving 15 bases between them.

This chain links TRBV6-1 with TRBJ2-7, with 11 bases that match TRBD2. CDR1 is MNHNS and CDR2 is SASEGT in the germline V gene. The CDR3 runs to 17 residues. J lost 0 bases, V lost 4 bases, and 8 bases had no gene match. This CDR3 is CASSGSGLAGFSYEQYF. CDR3 in DNA: TGTGCCAGCAGTGGATCAGGACTAGCGGGCTTCTCCTACGAGCAGTACTTC.

This clone was observed a few times. The CDR3 sequence is CASSVQNSPLHF. The CDR3 nucleotides are TGTGCCAGTAGTGTACAGAATTCACCCCTCCACTTT. The V and J genes are TRBV19 and TRBJ1-6; D not resolved. V lost 5 bases and J lost 7, with 6 bases in between. Germline CDR1 and CDR2: LNHDA and SQIVND (reference sequence). The CDR3 length is 12 residues. Full variable domain (rest looked up from reference TRBV19 and TRBJ1-6): DGGITQSPKYLFRKEGQNVTLSCEQNLNHDAMYWYRQDPGQGLRLIYYSQIVNDFQKGDIAEGYSVSREKKESFPLTVTSAQKNPTAFYLCASSVQNSPLHFGNGTRLTVT.

V gene TRBV7-2 combines with J gene TRBJ2-1, with 7 bases lining up with TRBD2. The CDR3 extends over 14 amino acids. The germline V gene has CDR1 SGHTA and CDR2 FQGNSA. Unmatched junction bases numbered 3, after V lost 1 base and J lost 6 bases. The CDR3 nucleotides read TGTGCCAGCAGCTTAGGCGGGAGAGGCAATGAGCAGTTCTTC. It specifies CASSLGGRGNEQFF.

The chain uses TRBV29-1 and TRBJ2-5; perhaps TRBD2 as D (5 bases). This CDR3 is built from 14 residues. V gave up 4 bases and J gave up 3 bases, with 15 bases separating them. Germline values: CDR1 SQVTM, CDR2 ANQGSEA. This chain's CDR3 is CSVGLSGNKETQYF. The CDR3 region has the DNA TGCAGCGTTGGGTTATCGGGAAATAAAGAGACCCAGTACTTC.

This sequence joins TRBV6-1 and TRBJ2-1; TRBD2 might be the D (7 bases). Deletions cut 6 bases from V and 7 bases from J, with 19 bases between. Germline V gene lookup returns CDR1 MNHNS and CDR2 SASEGT. The CDR3 is made up of 15 amino acids. In DNA, the CDR3 is TGTGCCAGCAGGGAACAGGGCGGGAGTTTTAATGAGCAGTTCTTC. It specifies CASREQGGSFNEQFF.

The chain has TRBV18 and TRBJ2-7; TRBD2 might be the D (6 bases). The V end lost 1 base, the J end lost 0 bases, and 10 bases lay between the germline ends. Germline V gene data show CDR1 as KGHSH and CDR2 as LQKENI. CDR3 length: 15 residues. DNA of the CDR3: TGTGCCAGCTCACCACTCGCGGGGATCTCCTACGAGCAGTACTTC. It yields the protein CASSPLAGISYEQYF.